A single sample is the source of the 22 T cell receptor beta chains below, sequenced in a study of shared clonotypes between healthy human individuals. Produced via immunoSEQ multiplex PCR; TCRdb's table is partial and in-frame only. The sample lists 2 million to 3 million clones, approximately 90% occurring once. Sequenced material: naive CD4+ T cells sorted from blood. The subset here: CD45RA+ positively selected. The source of these receptors is a man younger than 30 in good health.

The chain joins TRBV6-5 to TRBJ1-1, with TRBD1 identical over 9 bases. J gave up 5 bases and V 4 bases, and 8 bases lay outside the gene matches. Germline V CDR1 and CDR2: MNHEY, SVGAGI. CDR3 length equals 15 residues. The CDR3 DNA reads TGTGCCAGCAGTTCCCTACAGGGGGCTGGGACTGAAGCTTTCTTT. Its protein product is CASSSLQGAGTEAFF.

The CDR3 region is CASSLDRLAGVGGTDTQYF. The DNA of the CDR3 is TGTGCCAGCAGCTTAGATAGACTAGCGGGAGTGGGTGGCACAGATACGCAGTATTTT. The V gene is TRBV7-2, the J gene TRBJ2-3; TRBD2 aligns across 12 bases. Germline V gives CDR1 SGHTA, CDR2 FQGNSA. With 1 base clipped from V and 1 base from J, the junction kept 9 bases outside the gene matches. This CDR3 spans 19 amino acids.

This clone is a singleton in its sample. V is TRBV10-3 and J is TRBJ2-1; the D call may be TRBD1 or TRBD2 (5 bases each). This CDR3 region has 13 residues. CDR1 and CDR2 (germline): ENHRY, SYGVKD. V dropped 4 bases and J dropped 6 bases, with 10 bases sitting between them. Here the CDR3 reads CAISVAGANEQFF. The CDR3, as DNA: TGTGCCATCAGTGTCGCCGGGGCCAATGAGCAGTTCTTC.

The genes are TRBV30 and TRBJ1-2; the D is unclear. Per germline, CDR1 GTSNPN and CDR2 SVGIG (reference sequence). V was pared by 4 bases and J by 3 bases, with 15 bases between. This CDR3 is 14 amino acids long. For the CDR3, the DNA is TGTGCCTGGACCTTACTCTTTCCCCACTATGGCTACACCTTC. It specifies CAWTLLFPHYGYTF.

The chain employs TRBV18 and TRBJ1-1, with a tentative D call TRBD1 (5 bases). This CDR3 has 14 amino acids. Trimming shortened V by 4 bases and J by 2 bases, and 11 bases separated the two germline ends. Germline V gene lookup returns CDR1 KGHSH and CDR2 LQKENI. In DNA form, the CDR3 reads TGTGCCAGCTCACAGCAGGGTTATAACACTGAAGCTTTCTTT. Translated: CASSQQGYNTEAFF.

The rearrangement links TRBV19 to TRBJ2-5, with no clear D. Germline V gene lookup returns CDR1 LNHDA and CDR2 SQIVND (reference sequence). The V end was cut by 5 bases, the J end by 1 base, with 14 bases between. The CDR3 has 15 residues. CDR3 DNA sequence: TGTGCCAGTAGTCGGAGCGAAACCCTCCAAGAGACCCAGTACTTC. This encodes CASSRSETLQETQYF.

Comment on this clone: Other DNA sequences in this sample translate to the same CDR3. This chain connects TRBV18 to TRBJ2-5; D not resolved. Germline loops: CDR1 KGHSH, CDR2 LQKENI. V dropped 2 bases and J dropped 1 base, with 8 bases sitting between them. The length of the CDR3 is 14 residues. The CDR3 DNA reads TGTGCCAGCTCACCAACGGCAGTCCAAGAGACCCAGTACTTC. The encoded protein is CASSPTAVQETQYF.

Of note for this clone: Other nucleotide sequences from this sample produce the same CDR3. The chain joins TRBV5-1 to TRBJ2-5, with 12 bases lining up with TRBD1. The V and J ends lost 4 bases and 4 bases, in that order; junction bases with no gene match: 5. The length of the CDR3 is 15 residues. Germline assignment: CDR1 SGHRS and CDR2 YFSETQ. The CDR3 sequence is CASSLGQGARETQYF. Here the CDR3 DNA reads TGCGCCAGCAGCCTGGGACAGGGGGCGAGAGAGACCCAGTACTTC.

The gene calls are TRBV5-1 and TRBJ2-7, with D perhaps TRBD2 (6 bases). The CDR3 runs to 15 residues. From germline, CDR1 is SGHRS and CDR2 YFSETQ. The ends were cut back, 0 bases at V and 0 bases at J, with 10 bases in the middle. CDR3 protein: CASSLGGESSYEQYF. The CDR3 DNA is TGCGCCAGCAGCTTGGGCGGGGAAAGCTCCTACGAGCAGTACTTC.

The table lists this clone with a few counts. The CDR3 sequence is CASSEGTKLSNQPQHF. The CDR3 bases are TGCGCCAGCAGCGAGGGGACAAAGCTTAGCAATCAGCCCCAGCATTTT. The V and J genes are TRBV5-1 and TRBJ1-5, with D perhaps matching TRBD1 (6 bases). CDR1 is SGHRS and CDR2 is YFSETQ in the germline V gene. The CDR3 totals 16 residues. V was shortened by 4 bases and J by 0 bases, with 14 bases between the two germline ends. The full variable domain, rest sourced from reference TRBV5-1 and TRBJ1-5, is KAGVTQTPRYLIKTRGQQVTLSCSPISGHRSVSWYQQTPGQGLQFLFEYFSETQRNKGNFPGRFSGRQFSNSRSEMNVSTLELGDSALYLCASSEGTKLSNQPQHFGDGTRLSIL.

J is TRBJ1-2 and V is TRBV5-1, with D perhaps TRBD1 (6 bases). CDR1 and CDR2 from the germline V gene are SGHRS and YFSETQ. Trimming removed 4 bases from V and 4 bases from J, with 14 bases in between. The CDR3 totals 14 residues. The CDR3 spells CASSPSGATYGYTF. CDR3 bases: TGCGCCAGCAGCCCCTCGGGGGCGACCTATGGCTACACCTTC.

The V and J genes are TRBV6-1 and TRBJ2-7; D ambiguous. Trimming removed 8 bases at V and 6 bases at J, with 17 bases between. From germline, CDR1 is MNHNS and CDR2 SASEGT. The CDR3 has 13 residues. This CDR3 reads CASLLRQTSEQYF. The CDR3 DNA reads as TGTGCCAGCCTTTTGCGCCAAACCAGCGAGCAGTACTTC.

Points on this clone: At one end the junction does not follow the germline gene, possibly because of a read error. The rearrangement joins TRBV5-1 to TRBJ1-2; a possible D gene is TRBD1 (6 bases). The germline V gene has CDR1 SGHRS and CDR2 YFSETQ. The CDR3 sequence is 14 residues long. CDR3: CASSPGQTAYRYTF. CDR3 coding DNA: TGCGCCAGCAGCCCCGGACAGACCGCCTATCGCTACACCTTC.

The J gene is TRBJ2-3, the V gene TRBV9, with D uncertain. Trimming cost V 0 bases and J 5 bases, with 13 bases left between them. This CDR3 spans 15 amino acids. CDR1 is SGDLS and CDR2 is YYNGEE in the germline V gene. The CDR3 region is CASSVASSSRDTQYF. The CDR3 DNA is TGTGCCAGCAGCGTAGCATCGAGCTCTAGAGATACGCAGTATTTT.

The chain carries TRBV30 and TRBJ1-5; D not certain. The CDR3 covers 13 residues. Germline CDR1 and CDR2: GTSNPN and SVGIG (reference sequence). The V and J ends lost 2 bases and 1 base respectively, with 6 bases between them. The CDR3 sequence is CAWSTASNQPQHF. The CDR3 region has the DNA TGTGCCTGGAGTACGGCGAGCAATCAGCCCCAGCATTTT.

As concerns this clone: This specimen includes other DNA sequences encoding the same CDR3. The rearrangement uses TRBV5-1 and TRBJ2-3; the match to TRBD2 covers 13 bases. Germline values: CDR1 SGHRS, CDR2 YFSETQ. This CDR3 has 16 residues. The trim removed 2 bases at V and 2 bases at J, leaving 2 bases unmatched. In nucleotides, the CDR3 is TGCGCCAGCAGCTTAGGACTAGCGGGGGCCACAGATACGCAGTATTTT. Its protein product is CASSLGLAGATDTQYF.

The chain is built from TRBV13 and TRBJ1-2, with D uncertain. The CDR3 extends over 13 amino acids. Per germline, CDR1 PRHDT and CDR2 FYEKMQ (reference sequence). Trimming removed 0 bases from V and 2 bases from J, with 4 bases in between. CDR3 coding DNA: TGTGCCAGCAGCTTAGGCAGGAACTATGGCTACACCTTC. It yields the protein CASSLGRNYGYTF.

This chain links TRBV9 with TRBJ1-1; TRBD1 is a possible D gene (5 bases). The ends were cut back, 0 bases at V and 4 bases at J, with 10 bases in the middle. Germline V gene sequence: CDR1 SGDLS, CDR2 YYNGEE. This CDR3 contains 14 residues. The CDR3 here is CASSVDVQGTEAFF. The DNA for the CDR3 is TGTGCCAGCAGCGTAGATGTGCAGGGCACTGAAGCTTTCTTT.

J is TRBJ1-5 and V is TRBV2, with 9 nucleotides matching TRBD1. The V segment lost 7 bases and the J segment 4 bases; nucleotides outside the gene matches: 5. Germline V gives CDR1 SNHLY, CDR2 FYNNEI. The CDR3 is 14 residues long. CDR3 in DNA: TGTGCCAGCACCGGGACAGGGAGTAATCAGCCCCAGCATTTT. It codes for CASTGTGSNQPQHF.

This clone is a singleton in its sample. The same CDR3 also results from other DNA sequences found in this sample. The V call is TRBV7-2, the J call TRBJ2-7; weak D call: TRBD1 (6 bases). Germline CDR1 reads SGHTA; CDR2 reads FQGNSA. The CDR3 contains 13 residues. V lost 5 bases and J lost 2, with 10 bases in between. CDR3 sequence (DNA): TGTGCCAGCAGCCAGGACAGAACCTACGAGCAGTACTTC. It yields the protein CASSQDRTYEQYF.

This clone was observed a single time. The CDR3 region is CATGILAEQFF. For the CDR3, the DNA is TGTGCCACCGGGATCCTGGCTGAGCAGTTCTTC. This chain connects TRBV27 to TRBJ2-1; tentative D call: TRBD2 (5 bases). V lost 10 bases, J lost 9 bases, and 13 bases lay in between. CDR1 is MNHEY and CDR2 is SMNVEV in the germline V gene (reference sequence). This CDR3 region has 11 residues.

A note on this clone: Distinct nucleotide sequences in the sample also encode this CDR3. The chain recombines TRBV7-2 with TRBJ2-3, with a weak D call TRBD2 (5 bases). CDR3 size: 15 residues. Per the germline V gene, CDR1 is SGHTA and CDR2 is FQGNSA. V gave up 1 base and J gave up 3 bases, with 11 bases separating them. The CDR3 reads CASSLVAGGTDTQYF. DNA for the CDR3: TGTGCCAGCAGCTTAGTAGCCGGAGGAACAGATACGCAGTATTTT.